This T cell receptor (beta chain) was retrieved from a study of cytomegalovirus exposure and HLA in healthy donors. Note on this clone: Its antigen is currently unknown.

Study conclusions and caveats: The classifier was said to identify cytomegalovirus status with high specificity and sensitivity. The study designated roughly 160 TCR beta chains cytomegalovirus-associated.

Trimming cost V 3 bases and J 0 bases; bases outside gene matches: 3. The germline gives CDR1 SGHNT, CDR2 YYREEE (reference sequence). This CDR3 region has 15 residues. Data came from immunoSEQ multiplex PCR; TCRdb stores just in-frame clones and leaves some out. This table has approximately 70,000 clones, 94% appearing once. The chain links TRBV5-4 to TRBJ2-3; 8 positions match TRBD2. The sequenced material came from PBMCs. The TCR was taken from a woman between 18 and 30 years old in good health and CMV-seronegative. The CDR3 is CASSSGGDSTDTQYF. CDR3 sequence (DNA): TGTGCCAGCAGCTCCGGGGGGGATAGCACAGATACGCAGTATTTT.